Listed here are 2 T cell receptor beta chains from one sample, sequenced in a study of lung T cells in sarcoidosis with Löfgren's syndrome (dated by TCRdb to 2016 to 2017). Instrument on record: Illumina MiSeq. TCRdb ran its own pipeline on the public reads, namely fastp trimming at Q25 and MiXCR clone calling, and kept in-frame beta chains. Under each unique CDR3 protein, matching rows form one entry showing the most common genes and DNA. Present in this sample are some 21,000 distinct CDR3 sequences, 20% to 25% of which were seen just once. 0.75% to 0.95% of the sample lies in the top ten. The sample was CD4+ T cells from bronchoalveolar lavage. Source of these receptors: a human donor with sarcoidosis (Löfgren's syndrome or another form), or a control subject (not recorded which).

A word on this clonotype: This may stem from a read error, because a much larger clone lies one nucleotide away. The gene calls are TRBV7-2 and TRBJ2-3; D unclear. Per the germline V gene, CDR1 is SGHTA and CDR2 is FQGNSA. V was pared by 1 base and J by 3 bases, with 14 bases between. The CDR3 is made up of 16 amino acids. CDR3 DNA: TGTGCCAGCAGCTTAGTTAGCACTATCTTGACAGATACGCAGTATTTT. This gives the protein CASSLVSTILTDTQYF.

This clonotype has only a few counts. This chain links TRBV29-1 with TRBJ2-5, with D unclear. The CDR3 has 13 residues. Germline CDR1 is SQVTM and CDR2 is ANQGSEA. With 6 bases removed from V and 3 bases from J, the gap between germline ends came to 14 bases. The CDR3 bases are TGCAGCGTACGACATGCATCGGAAGAGACCCAGTACTTC. Protein product: CSVRHASEETQYF.